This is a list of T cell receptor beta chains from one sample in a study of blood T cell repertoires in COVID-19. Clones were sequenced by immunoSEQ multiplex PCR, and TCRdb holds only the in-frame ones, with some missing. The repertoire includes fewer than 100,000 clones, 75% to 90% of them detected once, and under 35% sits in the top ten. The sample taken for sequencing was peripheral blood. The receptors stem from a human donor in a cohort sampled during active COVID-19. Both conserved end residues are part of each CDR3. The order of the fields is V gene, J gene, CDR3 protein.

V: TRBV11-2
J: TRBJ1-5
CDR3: CASSHGTAIYSNQPQHF

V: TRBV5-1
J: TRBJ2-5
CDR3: CASSNGQGQETQYF

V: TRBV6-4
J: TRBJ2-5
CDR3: CASSDSKQGTNQETQYF

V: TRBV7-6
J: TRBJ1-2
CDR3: CASSDRGNYGYTF

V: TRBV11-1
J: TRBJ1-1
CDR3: CASSLESGAEQAFF

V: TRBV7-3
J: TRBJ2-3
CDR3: CASSSSGTDTQYF

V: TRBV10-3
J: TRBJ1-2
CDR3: CASGQGDYGYTF

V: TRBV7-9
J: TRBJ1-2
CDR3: CASSPGQDNYGYTF

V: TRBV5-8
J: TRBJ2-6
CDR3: CASSFRQFSGANVLTF

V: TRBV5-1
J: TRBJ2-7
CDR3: CASSPLVGPGEQYF

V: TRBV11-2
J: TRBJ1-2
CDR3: CASSSPGQGSPSSSF

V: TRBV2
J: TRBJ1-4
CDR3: CASSEVRALVNEKLFF

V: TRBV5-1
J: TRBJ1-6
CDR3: CASSLRGGTPGDSPLHF

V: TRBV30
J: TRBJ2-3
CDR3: CAWSKGGDTQYF

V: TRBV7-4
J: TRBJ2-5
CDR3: CASSSPGQGGETQYF

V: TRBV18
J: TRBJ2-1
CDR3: CASSPRTGSYNEQFF

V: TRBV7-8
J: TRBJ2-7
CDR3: CASSLGVSGGAGSYEQYF

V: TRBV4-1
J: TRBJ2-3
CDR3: CASSHLRGGNTDTQYF

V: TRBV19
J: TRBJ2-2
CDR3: CASSIGKDRLTAGELFF

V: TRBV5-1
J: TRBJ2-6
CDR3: CASSLGGAGANVLTF

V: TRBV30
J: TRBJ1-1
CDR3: CAWSVLSNTEAFF

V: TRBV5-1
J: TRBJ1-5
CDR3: CASSSGTGGEQPQHF

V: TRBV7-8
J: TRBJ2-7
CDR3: CASSSTDSSYEQYF

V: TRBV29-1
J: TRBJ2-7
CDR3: CSVQTGAYEQYF

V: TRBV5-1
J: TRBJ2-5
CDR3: CASSLGPSSETQYF

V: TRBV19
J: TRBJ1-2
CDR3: CASSTRPGPSAGYTF

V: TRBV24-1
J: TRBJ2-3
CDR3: CATSLSSTDTQYF

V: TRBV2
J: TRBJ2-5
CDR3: CASSEPRGRGETQYF

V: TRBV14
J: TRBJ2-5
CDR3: CASSPGWTLQETQYF

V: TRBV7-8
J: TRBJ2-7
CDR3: CASSSWTSGGFYEQYF

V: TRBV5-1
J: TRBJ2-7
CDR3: CASSPNLGQGRDEQYF

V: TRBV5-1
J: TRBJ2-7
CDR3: CASKGGENSYEQYF

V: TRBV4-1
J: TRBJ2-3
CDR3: CASSRSGLAGSTDTQYF

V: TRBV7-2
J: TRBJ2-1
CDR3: CASSWTSGGLRNEQFF

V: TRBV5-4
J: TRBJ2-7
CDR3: CASSSSGFSYEQYF

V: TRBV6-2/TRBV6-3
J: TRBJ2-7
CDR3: CASRPSGGRYEQYF

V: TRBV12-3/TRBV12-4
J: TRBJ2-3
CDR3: CATQEVNTDTQYF

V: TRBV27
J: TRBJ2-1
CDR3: CASSRTDSSYNEQFF

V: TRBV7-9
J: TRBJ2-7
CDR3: CASSLASRGLYEQYF

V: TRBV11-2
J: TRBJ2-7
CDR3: CASSSVWSGDLSYEQYF

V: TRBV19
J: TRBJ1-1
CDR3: CASTPRAGQAILAFF

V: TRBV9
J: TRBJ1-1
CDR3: CASSAEPGAEAFF

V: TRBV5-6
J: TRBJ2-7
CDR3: CASATGTGIYEQYF

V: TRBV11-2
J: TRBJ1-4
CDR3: CASSLVGTGSEKLFF

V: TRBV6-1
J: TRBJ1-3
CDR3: CASSDPSLTSSGNTIYF

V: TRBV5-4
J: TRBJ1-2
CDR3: CASSHTRAGDYGYTF

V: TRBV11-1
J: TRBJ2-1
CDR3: CASSFGGGSYNEQFF

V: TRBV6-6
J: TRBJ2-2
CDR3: CASSFTGTGELFF

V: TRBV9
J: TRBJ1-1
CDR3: CASSPDYSVQTEAFF

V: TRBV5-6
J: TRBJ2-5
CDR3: CASSPRLGGETQYF

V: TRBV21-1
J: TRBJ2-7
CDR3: CASSKGRGLYEQYF

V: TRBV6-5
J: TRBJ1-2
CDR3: CASSYSRVYGYTF

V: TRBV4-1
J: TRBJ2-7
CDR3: CASSRGLAGRGPGEQYF

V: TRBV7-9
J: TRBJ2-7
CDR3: CASSPRQGASSYEQYF

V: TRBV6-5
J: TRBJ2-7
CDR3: CASSYSKQGAFEQYF

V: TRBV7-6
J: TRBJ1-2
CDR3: CASSPQGRNYEGYTF

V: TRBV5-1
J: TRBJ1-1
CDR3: CASSLMAGGVSTEAFF

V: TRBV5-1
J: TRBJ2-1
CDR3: CASSLATSGGLYNEQFF

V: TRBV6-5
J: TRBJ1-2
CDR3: CASGGQGGYTF